Detailed here is one T cell receptor beta chain. What it binds is unknown. V was shortened by 1 base and J by 5 bases, with 7 bases between the two germline ends. Germline CDR1 reads SGHRS; CDR2 reads YFSETQ. The CDR3 contains 13 residues. Regarding time point: recipient sample about 28 days before transplant, after cytoreduction. Samples: about 28 days before transplant, then days 30, 100 and 180 after. The data were obtained in a study of T cell clonotyping in hematopoietic cell transplantation. General observations from the study: Higher Inverse Simpson Index values in graft donor and pretransplant recipient predicted broader posttransplant TCR diversity.

Assay used: immunoSEQ multiplex PCR; TCRdb lists only in-frame clones, some missing. This table has about 69,000 clones, roughly 95% appearing once. Specimen: peripheral blood mononuclear cells, collected before stem cell transplant. The chain employs TRBV5-1 and TRBJ2-1, with D uncertain. The source of this sequence is a woman aged 50 to 65 with acute myeloid leukemia. Some clones in this sample may be carry-over from other donors' samples. CDR3 loop: CASSLIGNNEQFF. Written as DNA, the CDR3 is TGCGCCAGCAGCTTGATAGGGAACAATGAGCAGTTCTTC. The variable domain in full, completed from reference TRBV5-1 and TRBJ2-1, reads KAGVTQTPRYLIKTRGQQVTLSCSPISGHRSVSWYQQTPGQGLQFLFEYFSETQRNKGNFPGRFSGRQFSNSRSEMNVSTLELGDSALYLCASSLIGNNEQFFGPGTRLTVL.